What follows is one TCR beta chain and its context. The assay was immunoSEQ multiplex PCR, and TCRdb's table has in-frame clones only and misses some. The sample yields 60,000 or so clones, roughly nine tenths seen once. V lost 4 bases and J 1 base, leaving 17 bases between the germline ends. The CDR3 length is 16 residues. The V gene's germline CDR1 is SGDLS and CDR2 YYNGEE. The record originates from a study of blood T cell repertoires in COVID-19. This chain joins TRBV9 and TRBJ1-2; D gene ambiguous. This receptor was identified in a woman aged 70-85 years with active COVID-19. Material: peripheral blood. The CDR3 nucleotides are TGTGCCAGCAGCACAACCGGGGAGGGTCGTAACTATGGCTACACCTTC. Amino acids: CASSTTGEGRNYGYTF.